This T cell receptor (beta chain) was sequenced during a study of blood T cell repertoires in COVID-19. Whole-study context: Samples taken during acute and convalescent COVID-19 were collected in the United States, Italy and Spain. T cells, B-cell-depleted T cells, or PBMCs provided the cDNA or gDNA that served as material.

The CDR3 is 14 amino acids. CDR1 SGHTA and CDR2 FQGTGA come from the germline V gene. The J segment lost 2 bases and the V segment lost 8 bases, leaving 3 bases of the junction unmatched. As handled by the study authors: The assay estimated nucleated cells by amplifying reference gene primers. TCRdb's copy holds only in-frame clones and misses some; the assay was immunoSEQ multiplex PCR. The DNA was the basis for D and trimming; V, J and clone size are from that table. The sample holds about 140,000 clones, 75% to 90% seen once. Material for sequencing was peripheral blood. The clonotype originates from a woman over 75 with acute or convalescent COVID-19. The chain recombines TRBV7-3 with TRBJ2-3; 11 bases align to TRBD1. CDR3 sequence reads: CASGQGAATDTQYF. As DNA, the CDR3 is TGTGCCAGCGGACAGGGGGCGGCCACAGATACGCAGTATTTT.